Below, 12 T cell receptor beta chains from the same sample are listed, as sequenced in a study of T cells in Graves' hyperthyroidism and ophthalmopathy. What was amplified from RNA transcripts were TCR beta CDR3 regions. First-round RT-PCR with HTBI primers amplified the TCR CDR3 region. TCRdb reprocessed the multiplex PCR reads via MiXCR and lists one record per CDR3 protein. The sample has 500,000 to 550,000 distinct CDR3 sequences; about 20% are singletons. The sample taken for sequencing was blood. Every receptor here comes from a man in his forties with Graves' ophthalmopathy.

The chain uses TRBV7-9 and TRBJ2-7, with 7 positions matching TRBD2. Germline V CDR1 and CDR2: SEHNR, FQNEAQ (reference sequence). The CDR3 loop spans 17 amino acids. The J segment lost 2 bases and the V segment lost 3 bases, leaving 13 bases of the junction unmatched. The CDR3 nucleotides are TGTGCCAGCAGCTTCAGGGCCGCGACGGGGGGAACCTACGAGCAGTACTTC. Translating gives CASSFRAATGGTYEQYF.

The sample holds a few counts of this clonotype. CDR3 DNA: TGTGCCAGTAGGACCCAAGGGGGGAACACTGAAGCTTTCTTT. Translation gives CASRTQGGNTEAFF. J is TRBJ1-1 and V is TRBV19, with a tentative D call TRBD1 (6 bases). CDR1 and CDR2 (germline): LNHDA, SQIVND (reference sequence). CDR3 length: 14 residues. Trimming stripped 6 bases from V and 1 base from J, with 12 bases between. The full variable domain, its missing parts supplied by reference TRBV19 and TRBJ1-1, is DGGITQSPKYLFRKEGQNVTLSCEQNLNHDAMYWYRQDPGQGLRLIYYSQIVNDFQKGDIAEGYSVSREKKESFPLTVTSAQKNPTAFYLCASRTQGGNTEAFFGQGTRLTVV.

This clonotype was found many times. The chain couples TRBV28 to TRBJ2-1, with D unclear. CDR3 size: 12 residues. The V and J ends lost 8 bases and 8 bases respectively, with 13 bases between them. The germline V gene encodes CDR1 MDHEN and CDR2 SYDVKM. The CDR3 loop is CASYKVIDEQFF. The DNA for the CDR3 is TGTGCCAGCTATAAGGTTATCGATGAGCAGTTCTTC.

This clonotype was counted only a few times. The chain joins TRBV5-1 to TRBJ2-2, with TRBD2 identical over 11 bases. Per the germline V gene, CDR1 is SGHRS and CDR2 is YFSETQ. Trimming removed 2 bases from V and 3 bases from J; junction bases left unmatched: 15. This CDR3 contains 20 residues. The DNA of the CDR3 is TGCGCCAGCAGCTTAAGAAGTTTTGCTAGCGGGAGGTCGGACACCGGGGAGCTGTTTTTT. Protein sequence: CASSLRSFASGRSDTGELFF.

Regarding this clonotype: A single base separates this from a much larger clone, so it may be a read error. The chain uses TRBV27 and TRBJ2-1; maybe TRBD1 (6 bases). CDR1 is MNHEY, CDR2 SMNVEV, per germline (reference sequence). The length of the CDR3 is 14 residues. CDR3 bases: TGTGCCAGCAGTTTATCGGACAGCTACAATGCGCAGTTCTTC. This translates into CASSLSDSYNAQFF.

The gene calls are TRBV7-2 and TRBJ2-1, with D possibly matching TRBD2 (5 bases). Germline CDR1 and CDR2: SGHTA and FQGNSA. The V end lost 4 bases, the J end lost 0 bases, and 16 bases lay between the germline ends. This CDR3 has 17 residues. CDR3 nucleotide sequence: TGTGCCAGCAGCTCCCCGGGTCGGGGAAGCTCCTACAATGAGCAGTTCTTC. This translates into CASSSPGRGSSYNEQFF.

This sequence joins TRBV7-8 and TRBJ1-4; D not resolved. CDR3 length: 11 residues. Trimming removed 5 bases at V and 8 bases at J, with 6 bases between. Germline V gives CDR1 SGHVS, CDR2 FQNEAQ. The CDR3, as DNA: TGTGCCAGCAGCCGTGAGGAAAAACTGTTTTTT. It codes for CASSREEKLFF.

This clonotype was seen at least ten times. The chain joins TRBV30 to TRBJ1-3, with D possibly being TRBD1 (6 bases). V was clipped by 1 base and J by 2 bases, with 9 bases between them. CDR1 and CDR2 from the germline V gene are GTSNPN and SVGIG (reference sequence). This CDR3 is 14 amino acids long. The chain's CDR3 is CAWSAGTTGNTIYF. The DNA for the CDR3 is TGTGCCTGGAGTGCCGGGACAACTGGAAACACCATATATTTT. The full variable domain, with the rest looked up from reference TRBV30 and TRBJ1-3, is SQTIHQWPATLVQPVGSPLSLECTVEGTSNPNLYWYRQAAGRGLQLLFYSVGIGQISSEVPQNLSASRPQDRQFILSSKKLLLSDSGFYLCAWSAGTTGNTIYFGEGSWLTVV.

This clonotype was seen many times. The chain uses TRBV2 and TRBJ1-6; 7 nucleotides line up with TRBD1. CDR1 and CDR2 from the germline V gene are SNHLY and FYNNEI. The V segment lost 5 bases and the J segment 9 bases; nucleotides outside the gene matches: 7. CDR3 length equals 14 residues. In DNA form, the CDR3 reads TGTGCCAGCAGTAGAACAGGGGAGGCTTCACCCCTCCACTTT. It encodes CASSRTGEASPLHF.

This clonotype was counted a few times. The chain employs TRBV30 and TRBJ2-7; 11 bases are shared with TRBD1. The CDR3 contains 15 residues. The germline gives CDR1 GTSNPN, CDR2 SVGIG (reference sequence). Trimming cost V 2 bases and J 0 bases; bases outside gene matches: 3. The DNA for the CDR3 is TGTGCCTGGAGTCCGGGACAGGGGGGCTCCTACGAGCAGTACTTC. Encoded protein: CAWSPGQGGSYEQYF.

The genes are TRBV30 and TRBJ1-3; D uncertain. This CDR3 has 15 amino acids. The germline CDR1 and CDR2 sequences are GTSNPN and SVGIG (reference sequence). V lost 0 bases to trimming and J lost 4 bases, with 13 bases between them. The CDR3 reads CAWSVGLAPGNTIYF. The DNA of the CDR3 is TGTGCCTGGAGTGTGGGTCTCGCACCGGGAAACACCATATATTTT.

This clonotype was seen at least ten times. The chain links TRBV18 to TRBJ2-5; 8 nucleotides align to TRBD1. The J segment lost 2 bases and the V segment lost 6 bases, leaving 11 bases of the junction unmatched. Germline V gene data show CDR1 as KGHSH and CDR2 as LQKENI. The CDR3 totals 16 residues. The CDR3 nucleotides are TGTGCCAGCTCCCTTGGGACAGGCCAAAGACAAGAGACCCAGTACTTC. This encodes CASSLGTGQRQETQYF.